This T cell receptor (beta chain) was sequenced in a study of cytomegalovirus exposure and HLA in healthy donors. The PCR contained 60 Vbeta and 13 Jbeta primers. The method was immunoSEQ multiplex PCR; TCRdb's version includes in-frame clones alone and lacks a portion of them. The ten top clones account for approximately 1.5%, within a sample of 150,000 or so clones. Remarks on this clone: The antigen is undetermined.

General study results and limits: Near-uniform donor sequencing depth was presumed by presence/absence analyses. In an earlier analysis, about 87% or about 30%: the productive usage of most TCR beta V segments.

What was sequenced was PBMCs. This receptor was obtained from a woman aged 50 to 65 in good health and CMV-seronegative.

CDR3 sequence: CASSFIRGDTEAFF. Here the CDR3 DNA reads TGTGCCAGCAGCTTTATCAGGGGTGACACTGAAGCTTTCTTT. V gene TRBV7-8 combines with J gene TRBJ1-1; D possibly corresponds to TRBD1 (6 bases). The CDR3 is 14 residues long. The germline gives CDR1 SGHVS, CDR2 FQNEAQ. The V end was cut by 3 bases, the J end by 3 bases, with 11 bases between.